Listed below are T cell receptor beta chains from one sample, sequenced in a study of vaccination effects on CD4 cells after COVID-19. Here immunoSEQ multiplex PCR was the method, and the copy in TCRdb shows in-frame clones only, minus some. Seen here are tens of thousands of clones, 70% to 80% observed once, and the top ten hold about 9.7%. Their antigens remain unidentified. The sample here was CD4+ T cells from PBMCs cultured with HCoV-229E spike peptides, taken after COVID-19 vaccination. These receptors originate from a human donor who received a COVID-19 vaccine. Each CDR3 is given with its conserved first and last residue. Each record gives: D gene, J gene, V gene, clone size, CDR3 protein, CDR3 DNA. The D gene is left open where the match is weak. Size is stated for part of the rows, as once, few or many counts, or as a class when the clone is expanded.

TRBD2,TRBJ2-3,TRBV19,.,CASRLAGTDTQYF,TGTGCCAGCAGACTAGCGGGCACAGATACGCAGTATTTT
.,TRBJ2-1,TRBV4-1,.,CASSQDLTKGDEQFF,TGCGCCAGCAGCCAAGATCTGACCAAGGGGGATGAGCAGTTCTTC
TRBD1,TRBJ1-1,TRBV5-1,.,CASSSGTGGTEAFF,TGCGCCAGCAGCTCCGGGACAGGGGGCACTGAAGCTTTCTTT
.,TRBJ2-2,TRBV27,.,CASSPWTSANGELFF,TGTGCCAGCAGCCCATGGACGTCGGCGAACGGGGAGCTGTTTTTT
.,TRBJ2-2,TRBV27,.,CASSLYSWTPGPGELFF,TGTGCCAGCAGTTTATATTCTTGGACCCCAGGCCCGGGGGAGCTGTTTTTT
.,TRBJ2-1,TRBV5-8,.,CASSLGKGYNEQFF,TGTGCCAGCAGCTTGGGAAAGGGATACAATGAGCAGTTCTTC
.,TRBJ1-5,TRBV16,few,CASSQGANNQPQHF,TGTGCCAGCAGCCAAGGGGCGAATAATCAGCCCCAGCATTTT
.,TRBJ1-1,TRBV21-1,.,CASSKRRRCGGAFF,TGTGCCAGCAGCAAAAGGCGGCGGTGTGGGGGAGCTTTCTTT
TRBD2,TRBJ2-5,TRBV5-1,once,CASSPGRDQETQYF,TGCGCCAGCTCCCCCGGGAGGGATCAAGAGACCCAGTACTTC
.,TRBJ1-5,TRBV7-9,.,CASSLESGNQPQHF,TGTGCCAGCAGCTTAGAGTCGGGTAATCAGCCCCAGCATTTT
.,TRBJ2-5,TRBV2,.,CASRGGTRETQYF,TGTGCCAGTAGGGGGGGGACCCGTGAGACCCAGTACTTC
.,TRBJ2-7,TRBV27,.,CASTSGLGQKREQYF,TGTGCCAGCACATCAGGGTTGGGGCAAAAACGCGAGCAGTACTTC
.,TRBJ2-5,TRBV5-1,few,CASSYGHQETQYF,TGCGCCAGCAGTTACGGACATCAAGAGACCCAGTACTTC
TRBD1,TRBJ2-7,TRBV7-9,.,CASSSGTGGYEQYF,TGTGCCAGCAGCTCCGGGACAGGGGGATACGAGCAGTACTTC
TRBD1,TRBJ2-3,TRBV6-6,once,CASRDRGSTDTQYF,TGTGCCAGCAGGGACAGGGGGAGCACAGATACGCAGTATTTT
.,TRBJ1-1,TRBV6-4,.,CASSAAGNTEAFF,TGTGCCAGCAGTGCCGCAGGGAACACTGAAGCTTTCTTT
.,TRBJ1-1,TRBV6-5,.,CASSYESPRLAEAFF,TGTGCCAGCAGTTACGAATCACCCCGCCTCGCTGAAGCTTTCTTT
TRBD1,TRBJ2-5,TRBV19,once,CASSRDRVYSSGTQYF,TGTGCCAGTAGTCGGGACAGGGTTTATTCTAGCGGGACCCAGTACTTC
.,TRBJ2-1,TRBV3-1/TRBV3-2,.,CASSQALAKQFF,TGTGCCAGCAGCCAAGCCTTGGCGAAGCAGTTCTTC
.,TRBJ2-7,TRBV7-2,.,CASSSGTLDPYEQYF,TGTGCCAGCAGCTCCGGGACTTTAGATCCCTACGAGCAGTACTTC
.,TRBJ1-2,TRBV5-6,once,CASSFMVDGYTF,TGTGCCAGCAGCTTCATGGTAGATGGCTACACCTTC
.,TRBJ1-5,TRBV12-3/TRBV12-4,.,CASSTGGQPQHF,TGTGCCAGCAGCACTGGGGGTCAGCCCCAGCATTTT
TRBD2,TRBJ2-7,TRBV3-1/TRBV3-2,.,CASTIGLAGGYEQYF,TGTGCCAGCACCATCGGACTAGCGGGAGGTTACGAGCAGTACTTC
.,TRBJ1-2,TRBV6-5,.,CASTPLRALQNGYTF,TGTGCCAGCACCCCCCTTAGAGCGTTACAGAATGGCTACACCTTC
.,TRBJ2-2,TRBV5-1,.,CASSQGRTGELFF,TGCGCCAGCTCGCAGGGTAGGACCGGGGAGCTGTTTTTT
.,TRBJ2-7,TRBV10-3,few,CATGWSYEQYF,TGTGCCACGGGGTGGAGCTACGAGCAGTACTTC
.,TRBJ2-2,TRBV3-1/TRBV3-2,few,CASSPDGTGELFF,TGTGCCAGCAGCCCCGATGGCACCGGGGAGCTGTTTTTT
.,TRBJ2-1,TRBV7-7,.,CASSFFPLGGTSNIYNEQFF,TGTGCCAGCAGCTTTTTCCCCTTAGGTGGGACGAGCAACATCTACAATGAGCAGTTCTTC
TRBD1,TRBJ1-1,TRBV5-1,.,CASRDRQAFF,TGCGCCAGCAGGGACAGGCAAGCTTTCTTT
TRBD2,TRBJ2-1,TRBV7-2,.,CASSLVGGRAYNEQFF,TGTGCCAGCAGCTTAGTAGGCGGGAGGGCCTACAATGAGCAGTTCTTC
.,TRBJ2-4,TRBV19,few,CASSGLQAKNIQYF,TGTGCCAGTAGTGGGTTGCAGGCCAAAAACATTCAGTACTTC
.,TRBJ2-5,TRBV20-1,.,CSAHWSETQYF,TGCAGTGCTCACTGGAGCGAGACCCAGTACTTC
TRBD1,TRBJ1-1,TRBV6-5,.,CASRPTGFRAFF,TGTGCCAGCAGGCCGACAGGGTTTAGGGCTTTCTTT
.,TRBJ1-6,TRBV27,.,CASSSPDRFNSPLHF,TGTGCCAGCAGTTCCCCCGACAGGTTTAATTCACCCCTCCACTTT
.,TRBJ1-5,TRBV3-1/TRBV3-2,few,CASSQGDQPQHF,TGTGCCAGCAGCCAAGGGGATCAGCCCCAGCATTTT